This T cell receptor beta chain was obtained from a study of identical twins. This CDR3 spans 15 amino acids. CDR1 SGHVS and CDR2 FQNEAQ come from the germline V gene. V shed 0 bases and J shed 10 bases, with 16 bases lying between them. Study-level results: Zero-insertion findings could be partly confounded by invariant cells (MAIT and iNKT cells).

One entry per CDR3 protein results from TCRdb running MiXCR on the 5' RACE reads. The sample lists over 600,000 distinct CDR3 sequences, roughly 20% occurring once. The table lists this clonotype with a few counts. Its target is unknown. These data were likewise used in another study, on T cells expressing NK-cell markers.

The sample comprised PBMCs. This rearrangement joins TRBV7-8 to TRBJ2-1; D remains unclear. This TCR derives from a woman between 18 and 29 years old in good health. CDR3 region: CASSLASYLFQEQFF. The CDR3 DNA reads TGTGCCAGCAGCTTAGCTAGTTACCTATTCCAGGAGCAGTTCTTC.